The 9 T cell receptor beta chains below were found in one sample sequenced in a study of T cells after somatic rescue of genetic block. Profiled with immunoSEQ multiplex PCR; TCRdb holds only in-frame clones, not every one. The table has about 63,000 clones, about 91% seen once; the top ten hold 2.5% to 3.5%. Sequenced input: peripheral blood mononuclear cells (PBMCs). These receptors originate from a man aged 35-49 years.

The chain links TRBV18 to TRBJ2-2; D is unclear. Trimming took off 6 bases at V and 6 bases at J, with 11 bases between the two ends. There are 13 residues in the CDR3. The germline V gene encodes CDR1 KGHSH and CDR2 LQKENI. The CDR3 DNA is TGTGCCAGCTCGTCGTTGGGTTCCGGGGAGCTGTTTTTT. Translating it yields CASSSLGSGELFF.

The chain joins TRBV5-6 to TRBJ1-4; D is perhaps TRBD1 (6 bases). Per the germline V gene, CDR1 is SGHDT and CDR2 is YYEEEE. Trimming took off 1 base at V and 8 bases at J, with 15 bases between the two ends. This CDR3 has 15 residues. The CDR3 sequence: CASSLTGQEDEKLFF. For the CDR3, the DNA is TGTGCCAGCAGCTTGACAGGGCAGGAAGACGAAAAACTGTTTTTT. Looking up the rest from reference TRBV5-6 and TRBJ1-4 gives the full variable domain: DAGVTQSPTHLIKTRGQQVTLRCSPKSGHDTVSWYQQALGQGPQFIFQYYEEEERQRGNFPDRFSGHQFPNYSSELNVNALLLGDSALYLCASSLTGQEDEKLFFGSGTQLSVL.

V is TRBV5-6 and J is TRBJ1-2; D remains ambiguous. The CDR3 covers 11 residues. Trimming took off 0 bases at V and 10 bases at J, with 7 bases between the two ends. Germline values: CDR1 SGHDT, CDR2 YYEEEE. The DNA of the CDR3 is TGTGCCAGCAGCTTGGGAGGAATCTACACCTTC. Amino acids: CASSLGGIYTF.

The chain uses TRBV13 and TRBJ2-7; D not resolved. CDR1 PRHDT and CDR2 FYEKMQ come from the germline V gene (reference sequence). CDR3 size: 12 residues. The germline V and J ends were trimmed by 5 bases and 6 bases, with 11 bases remaining between them. CDR3 region: CASSITPTEQYF. DNA of the CDR3: TGTGCCAGCAGCATCACTCCCACCGAGCAGTACTTC.

In its sample, this clone was seen once. The J gene is TRBJ1-2, the V gene TRBV29-1; unclear D gene. Germline V gene data show CDR1 as SQVTM and CDR2 as ANQGSEA. CDR3 length: 11 amino acids. Trimming removed 8 bases from V and 8 bases from J, with 15 bases in between. The CDR3 DNA follows: TGCAGCACCCGGGGTGAAAAGGGCTACACCTTC. As protein: CSTRGEKGYTF.

The chain uses TRBV11-2 and TRBJ1-2, with 7 bases fitting TRBD1. The length of the CDR3 is 16 residues. Germline CDR1 SGHAT, CDR2 FQNNGV. With 1 base clipped from V and 8 bases from J, the junction kept 13 bases outside the gene matches. The CDR3 DNA reads TGTGCCAGCAGCTTAGCCCCCGTGGGAGGGGGCAAAGGCTACACCTTC. Protein: CASSLAPVGGGKGYTF.

The genes are TRBV10-3 and TRBJ2-7; 8 bases fit TRBD2. The CDR3 covers 18 residues. Germline V gene lookup returns CDR1 ENHRY and CDR2 SYGVKD. V lost 3 bases and J lost 2; bases outside the gene matches: 15. The DNA for the CDR3 is TGTGCCATCAGTGACCTAGCGGGTTCCCCTTTCTATACCTACGAGCAGTACTTC. Translated: CAISDLAGSPFYTYEQYF.

The chain combines TRBV10-2 with TRBJ2-5; 7 bases are shared with TRBD1. This CDR3 comprises 11 residues. Germline CDR1 is WSHSY and CDR2 is SAAADI. The junction had 2 bases not matched to a gene; V was cut back by 9 bases and J by 4 bases. Here the CDR3 reads CASTGAETQYF. The CDR3 nucleotides are TGCGCCAGTACAGGGGCAGAGACCCAGTACTTC.

The CDR3 protein is CASSAGRQETQYF. DNA of the CDR3: TGTGCCAGCAGCGCGGGACGGCAAGAGACCCAGTACTTC. The chain employs TRBV11-2 and TRBJ2-5; possible D gene TRBD2, 6 bases. Deletions cut 5 bases from V and 2 bases from J, with 9 bases between. Germline loops: CDR1 SGHAT, CDR2 FQNNGV. This CDR3 contains 13 residues.